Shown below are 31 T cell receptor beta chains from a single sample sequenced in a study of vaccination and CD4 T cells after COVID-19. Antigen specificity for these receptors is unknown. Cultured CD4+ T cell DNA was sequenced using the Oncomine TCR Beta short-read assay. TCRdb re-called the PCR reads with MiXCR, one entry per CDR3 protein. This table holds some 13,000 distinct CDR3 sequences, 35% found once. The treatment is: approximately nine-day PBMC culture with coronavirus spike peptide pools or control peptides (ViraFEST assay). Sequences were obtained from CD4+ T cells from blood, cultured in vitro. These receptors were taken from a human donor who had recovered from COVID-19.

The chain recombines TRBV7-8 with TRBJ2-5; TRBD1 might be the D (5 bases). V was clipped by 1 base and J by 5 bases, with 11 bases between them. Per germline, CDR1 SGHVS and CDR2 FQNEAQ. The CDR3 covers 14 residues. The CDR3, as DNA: TGTGCCAGCAGCTTAGTGGCAGGGATGGAGACCCAGTACTTC. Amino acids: CASSLVAGMETQYF.

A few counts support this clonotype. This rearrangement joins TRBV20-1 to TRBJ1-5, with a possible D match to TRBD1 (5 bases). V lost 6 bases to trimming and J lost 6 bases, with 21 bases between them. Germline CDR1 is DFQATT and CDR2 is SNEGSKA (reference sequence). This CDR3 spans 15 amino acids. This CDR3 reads CSAPDLRGGTQPQHF. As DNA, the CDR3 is TGCAGTGCCCCCGACTTACGGGGGGGTACTCAGCCCCAGCATTTT.

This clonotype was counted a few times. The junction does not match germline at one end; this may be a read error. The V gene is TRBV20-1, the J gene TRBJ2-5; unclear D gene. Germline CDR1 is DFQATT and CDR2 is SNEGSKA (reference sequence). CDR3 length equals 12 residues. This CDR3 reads CSAIHVQVTQYF. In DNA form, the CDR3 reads TGCAGTGCTATTCACGTTCAAGTGACCCAGTACTTC.

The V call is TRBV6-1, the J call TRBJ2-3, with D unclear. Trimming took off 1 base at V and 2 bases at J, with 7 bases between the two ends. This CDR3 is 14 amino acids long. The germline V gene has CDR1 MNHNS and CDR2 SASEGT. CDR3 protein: CASSEGSLTDTQYF. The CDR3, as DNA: TGTGCCAGCAGTGAAGGCTCCCTCACAGATACGCAGTATTTT.

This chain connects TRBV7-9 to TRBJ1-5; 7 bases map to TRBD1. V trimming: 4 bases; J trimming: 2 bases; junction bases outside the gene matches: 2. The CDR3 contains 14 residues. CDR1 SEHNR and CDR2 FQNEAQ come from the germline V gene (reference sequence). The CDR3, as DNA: TGTGCCAGCAGCTACACAGGGGGCAATCAGCCCCAGCATTTT. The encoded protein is CASSYTGGNQPQHF.

CDR3 nucleotides: TGTGCCAGCAGCTTGGGCGGGACAGGGCATAATTCACCCCTCCACTTT. This gives the protein CASSLGGTGHNSPLHF. V gene TRBV5-4 combines with J gene TRBJ1-6, with 9 bases identical to TRBD1. The CDR3 runs 16 residues. V shed 0 bases, J shed 5 bases, and the junction held 3 bases outside the gene matches. Germline V gene sequence: CDR1 SGHNT, CDR2 YYREEE (reference sequence). Complete variable domain (other parts from reference TRBV5-4 and TRBJ1-6): ETGVTQSPTHLIKTRGQQVTLRCSSQSGHNTVSWYQQALGQGPQFIFQYYREEENGRGNFPPRFSGLQFPNYSSELNVNALELDDSALYLCASSLGGTGHNSPLHFGNGTRLTVT.

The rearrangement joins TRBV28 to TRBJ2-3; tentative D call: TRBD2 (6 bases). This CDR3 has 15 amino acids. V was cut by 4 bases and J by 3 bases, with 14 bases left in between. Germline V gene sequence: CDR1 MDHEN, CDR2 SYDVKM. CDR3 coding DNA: TGTGCCAGCAGTTCAGTTGCGGGAACGACAGATACGCAGTATTTT. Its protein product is CASSSVAGTTDTQYF.

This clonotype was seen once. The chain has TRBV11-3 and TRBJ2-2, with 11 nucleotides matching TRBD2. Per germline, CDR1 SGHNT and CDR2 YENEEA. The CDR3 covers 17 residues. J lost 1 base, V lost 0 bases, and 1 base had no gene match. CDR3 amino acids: CASSLEGTSGNTGELFF. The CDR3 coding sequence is TGTGCCAGCAGCTTAGAAGGGACTAGCGGGAACACCGGGGAGCTGTTTTTT. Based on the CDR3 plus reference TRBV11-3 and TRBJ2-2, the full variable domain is EAGVVQSPRYKIIEKKQPVAFWCNPISGHNTLYWYLQNLGQGPELLIRYENEEAVDDSQLPKDRFSAERLKGVDSTLKIQPAELGDSAVYLCASSLEGTSGNTGELFFGEGSRLTVL.

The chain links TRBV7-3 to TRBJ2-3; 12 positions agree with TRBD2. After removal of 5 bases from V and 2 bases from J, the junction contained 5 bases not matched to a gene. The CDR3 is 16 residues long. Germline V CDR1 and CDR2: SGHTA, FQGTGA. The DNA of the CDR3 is TGTGCCAGCAGCCAAGGACTAGCGGGGAACACAGATACGCAGTATTTT. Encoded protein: CASSQGLAGNTDTQYF.

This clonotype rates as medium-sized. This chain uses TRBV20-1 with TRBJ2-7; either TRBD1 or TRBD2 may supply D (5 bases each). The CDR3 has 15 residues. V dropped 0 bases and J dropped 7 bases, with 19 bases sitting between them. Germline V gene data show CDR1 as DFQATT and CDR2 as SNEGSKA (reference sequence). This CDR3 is CSARDISQGRGEQYF. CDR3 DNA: TGCAGTGCTAGAGATATTAGCCAGGGTCGAGGGGAGCAGTACTTC.

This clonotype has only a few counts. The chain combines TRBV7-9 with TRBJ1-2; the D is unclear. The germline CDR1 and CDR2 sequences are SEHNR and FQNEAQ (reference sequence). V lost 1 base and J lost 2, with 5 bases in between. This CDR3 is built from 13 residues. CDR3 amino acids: CASSLGVNYGYTF. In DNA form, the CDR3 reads TGTGCCAGCAGCTTAGGGGTAAACTATGGCTACACCTTC.

CDR3 sequence reads: CASSLGQGNQPSGNTIYF. DNA of the CDR3: TGTGCCAGCAGCTTGGGTCAGGGGAATCAGCCCTCTGGAAACACCATATATTTT. V is TRBV5-4 and J is TRBJ1-3, with a tentative D call TRBD1 (6 bases). Trimming pared 0 bases from V and 0 bases from J, leaving 16 bases between. The CDR3 totals 18 residues. Looked up from germline, CDR1 is SGHNT and CDR2 is YYREEE (reference sequence).

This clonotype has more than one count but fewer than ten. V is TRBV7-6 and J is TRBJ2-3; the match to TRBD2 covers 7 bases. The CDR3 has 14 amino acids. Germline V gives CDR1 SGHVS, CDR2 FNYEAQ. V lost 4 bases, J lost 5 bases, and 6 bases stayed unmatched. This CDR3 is CASSSAGVVDTQYF. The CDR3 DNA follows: TGTGCCAGCAGCTCCGCGGGAGTTGTAGATACGCAGTATTTT.

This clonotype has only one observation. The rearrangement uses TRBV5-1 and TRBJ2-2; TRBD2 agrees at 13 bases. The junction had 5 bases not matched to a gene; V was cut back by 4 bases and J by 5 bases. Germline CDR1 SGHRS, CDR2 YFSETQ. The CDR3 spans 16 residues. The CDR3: CASSQGTSGMTGELFF. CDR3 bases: TGCGCCAGCAGCCAGGGGACTAGCGGGATGACCGGGGAGCTGTTTTTT.

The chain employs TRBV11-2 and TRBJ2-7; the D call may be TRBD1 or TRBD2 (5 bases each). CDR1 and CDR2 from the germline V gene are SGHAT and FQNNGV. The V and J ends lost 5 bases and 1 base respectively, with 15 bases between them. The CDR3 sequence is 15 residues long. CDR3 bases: TGTGCCAGCAGCCCAGGGACGGCGAATTCCTACGAGCAGTACTTC. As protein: CASSPGTANSYEQYF.

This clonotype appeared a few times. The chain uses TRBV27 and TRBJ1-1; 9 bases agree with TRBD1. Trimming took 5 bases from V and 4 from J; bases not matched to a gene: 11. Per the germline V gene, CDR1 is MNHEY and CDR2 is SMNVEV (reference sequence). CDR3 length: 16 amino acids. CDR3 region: CASSLRTGAGGTEAFF. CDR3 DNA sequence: TGTGCCAGCAGTCTCAGGACAGGGGCGGGGGGCACTGAAGCTTTCTTT.

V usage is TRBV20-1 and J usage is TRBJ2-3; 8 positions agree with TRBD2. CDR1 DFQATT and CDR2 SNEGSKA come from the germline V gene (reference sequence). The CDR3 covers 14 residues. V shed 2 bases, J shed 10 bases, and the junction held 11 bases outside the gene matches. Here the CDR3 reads CSARPSGSPQAQYF. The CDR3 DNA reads TGCAGTGCTAGACCCAGCGGGAGTCCGCAGGCGCAGTATTTT.

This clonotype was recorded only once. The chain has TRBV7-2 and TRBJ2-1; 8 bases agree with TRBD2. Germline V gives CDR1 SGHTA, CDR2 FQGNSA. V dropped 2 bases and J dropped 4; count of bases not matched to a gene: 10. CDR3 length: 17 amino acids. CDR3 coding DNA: TGTGCCAGCAGCTTATTAGGGCTAGCGGGTTCTTACAATGAGCAGTTCTTC. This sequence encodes CASSLLGLAGSYNEQFF.

The DNA for the CDR3 is TGTGCCTGGATGGGGACCCGGAGCTCCTACGAGCAGTACTTC. Translation: CAWMGTRSSYEQYF. V gene TRBV30 combines with J gene TRBJ2-7; D tentatively fits TRBD1 or TRBD2 (5 bases each). The CDR3 runs 14 residues. Germline CDR1 reads GTSNPN; CDR2 reads SVGIG (reference sequence). The V end was cut by 4 bases, the J end by 0 bases, with 13 bases between.

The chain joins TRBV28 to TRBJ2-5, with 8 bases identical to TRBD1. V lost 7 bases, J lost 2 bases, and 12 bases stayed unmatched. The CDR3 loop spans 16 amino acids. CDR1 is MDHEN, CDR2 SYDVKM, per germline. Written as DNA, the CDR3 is TGTGCCAGCAAAAATCTAAAACAGGGGGTTCAAGAGACCCAGTACTTC. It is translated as CASKNLKQGVQETQYF.

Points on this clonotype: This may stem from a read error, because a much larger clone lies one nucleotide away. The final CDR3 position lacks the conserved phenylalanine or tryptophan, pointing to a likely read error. CDR3 bases: TGTGCCAGCAGTTACTCGTACCGGACGGCGAACACTGAAGCTTTCTTG. Translated, it gives CASSYSYRTANTEAFL. This chain links TRBV6-2 or TRBV6-3 with TRBJ1-1; D call uncertain. V shed 0 bases and J shed 1 base, with 12 bases lying between them. CDR1 is MNHEY, CDR2 SVGEGT, per germline. This CDR3 region has 16 residues.

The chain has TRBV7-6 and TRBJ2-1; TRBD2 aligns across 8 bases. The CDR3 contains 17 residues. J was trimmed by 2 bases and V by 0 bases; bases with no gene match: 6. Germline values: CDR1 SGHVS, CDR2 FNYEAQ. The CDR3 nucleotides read TGTGCCAGCAGCTTAGCGTTGGGTAGCGGGACCTACAATGAGCAGTTCTTC. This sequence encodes CASSLALGSGTYNEQFF.

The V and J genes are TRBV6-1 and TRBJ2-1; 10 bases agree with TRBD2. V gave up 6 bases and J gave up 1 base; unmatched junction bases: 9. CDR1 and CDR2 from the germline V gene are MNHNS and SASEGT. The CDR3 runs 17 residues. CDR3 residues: CASRGSGRAGSYNEQFF. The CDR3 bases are TGTGCCAGCAGAGGGAGCGGGAGGGCCGGGTCCTACAATGAGCAGTTCTTC.

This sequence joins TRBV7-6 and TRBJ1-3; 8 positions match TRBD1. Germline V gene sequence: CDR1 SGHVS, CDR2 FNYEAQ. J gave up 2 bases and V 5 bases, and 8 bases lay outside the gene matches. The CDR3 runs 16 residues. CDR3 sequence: CASSVGRGRTGNTIYF. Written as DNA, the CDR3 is TGTGCCAGCAGCGTTGGCAGGGGGCGAACTGGAAACACCATATATTTT.

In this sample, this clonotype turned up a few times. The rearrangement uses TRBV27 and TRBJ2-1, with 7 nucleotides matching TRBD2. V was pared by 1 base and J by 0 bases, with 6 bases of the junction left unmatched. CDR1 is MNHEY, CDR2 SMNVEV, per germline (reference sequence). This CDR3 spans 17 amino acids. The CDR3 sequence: CASSLFPGGSSYNEQFF. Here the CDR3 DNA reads TGTGCCAGCAGTTTATTTCCGGGCGGGAGCTCCTACAATGAGCAGTTCTTC.

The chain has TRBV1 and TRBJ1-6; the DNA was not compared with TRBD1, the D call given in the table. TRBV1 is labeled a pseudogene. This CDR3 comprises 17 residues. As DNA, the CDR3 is TGCACCAGCAGCCAAGATGGGGCAGGGAACTATAATTCACCCCTCCACTTT. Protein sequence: CTSSQDGAGNYNSPLHF.

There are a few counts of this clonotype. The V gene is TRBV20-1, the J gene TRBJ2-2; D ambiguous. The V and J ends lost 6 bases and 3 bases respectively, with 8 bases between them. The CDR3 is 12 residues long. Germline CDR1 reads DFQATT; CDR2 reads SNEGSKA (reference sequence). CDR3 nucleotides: TGCAGTGCAAATCCCTACACCGGGGAGCTGTTTTTT. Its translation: CSANPYTGELFF.

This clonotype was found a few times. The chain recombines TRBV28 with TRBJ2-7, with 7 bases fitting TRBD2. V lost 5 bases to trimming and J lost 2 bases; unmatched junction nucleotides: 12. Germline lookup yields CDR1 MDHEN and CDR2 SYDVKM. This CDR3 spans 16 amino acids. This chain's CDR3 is CASSPNKLAATYEQYF. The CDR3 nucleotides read TGTGCCAGCAGTCCAAACAAGCTAGCGGCCACCTACGAGCAGTACTTC.

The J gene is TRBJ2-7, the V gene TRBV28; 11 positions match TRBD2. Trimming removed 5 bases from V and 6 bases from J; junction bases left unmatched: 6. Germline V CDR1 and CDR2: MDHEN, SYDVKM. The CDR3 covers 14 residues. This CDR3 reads CASSITSGSGEQYF. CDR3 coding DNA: TGTGCCAGCAGTATCACTAGCGGGAGCGGCGAGCAGTACTTC.

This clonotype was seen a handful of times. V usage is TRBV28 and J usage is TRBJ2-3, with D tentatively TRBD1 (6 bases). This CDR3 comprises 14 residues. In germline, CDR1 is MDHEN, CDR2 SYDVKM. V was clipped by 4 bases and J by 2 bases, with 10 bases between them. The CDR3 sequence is CASSSRGDTDTQYF. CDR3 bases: TGTGCCAGCAGTTCCAGGGGTGACACAGATACGCAGTATTTT.

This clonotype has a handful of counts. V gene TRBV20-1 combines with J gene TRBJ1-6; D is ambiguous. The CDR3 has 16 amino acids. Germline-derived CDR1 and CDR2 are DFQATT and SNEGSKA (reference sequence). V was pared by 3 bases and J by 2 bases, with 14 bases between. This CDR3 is CSARIRESTYNSPLHF. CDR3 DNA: TGCAGTGCTAGGATAAGGGAAAGCACCTATAATTCACCCCTCCACTTT.